Below, one T cell receptor beta chain is given with its context. The sample is drawn from a study of OX40 agonist ivuxolimab in advanced cancers. Trimming stripped 5 bases from V and 3 bases from J, with 10 bases between. The CDR3 extends over 13 amino acids. Germline CDR1 SGHAT, CDR2 FQNNGV. Generated by immunoSEQ multiplex PCR, the TCRdb table keeps only in-frame clones and is missing some. The sample consists of 55,000 to 75,000 clones, about 91% of them appearing once. The TCR sequence derives from an adult with an advanced solid tumor such as melanoma, head and neck, liver or kidney cancer. The chain is built from TRBV11-2 and TRBJ1-1; D is undetermined. The sequencing here drew on CD4+ or CD8+ T cells sorted from blood, taken in a trial of the OX40 agonist ivuxolimab. As DNA, the CDR3 is TGTGCCAGCAGCCCCGCGAGTGACACTGAAGCTTTCTTT. It encodes CASSPASDTEAFF.